The sequence of this T cell receptor beta chain was determined in a study of post-analysis software for immune sequencing data. Study at large: Progressive-relapsing, secondary progressive and relapsing-remitting multiple sclerosis were among the disease courses included. Study conclusions and caveats: With TRBV5-6, TRBV5-1 and TRBV20-1 included, about five TRBV segments were more frequent in patients than in controls. Significantly lower normalized Chao1 diversity was seen in multiple sclerosis patients than in controls.

This CDR3 spans 14 amino acids. Germline-derived CDR1 and CDR2 are MGHDK and SYGVNS. The library was made from cDNA and included unique molecular identifiers. TCRdb itself ran the PCR reads through MiXCR, one entry per CDR3 protein. The sample holds 400,000 to 500,000 distinct CDR3 sequences, 39% seen once. Turning to this clonotype: Its antigen is unidentified.

Sequences were obtained from blood. The TCR sequence derives from a girl aged 2 to 9 with multiple sclerosis. The rearrangement links TRBV25-1 to TRBJ2-4; TRBD1 matches 11 bases. The DNA end is a closer match to TRBJ2-7, so the J assignment may be wrong. The CDR3 loop reads CASSEGDRGGEQYF. Here the CDR3 DNA reads TGTGCCAGCTCTGAAGGGGACAGGGGGGGCGAGCAGTACTTC.